The source of this T cell receptor (beta chain) is a study of a mutant IDH1 vaccine in newly diagnosed glioma. On the study more broadly: Patients began vaccination 4-6 weeks after radiotherapy alone, or with temozolomide cycles.

Clones were sequenced by immunoSEQ multiplex PCR, and TCRdb holds only the in-frame ones, with some missing. This sample has tens of thousands of clones, with over 80% found just once. Regarding the study as a whole: The study observed vaccine-induced immune responses in approximately 93% of patients. Pseudoprogression appears to have had no connection to changes in top peripheral T cell clonotypes.

Time point denoted: week 11, during vaccination. The study gave 300 ug of mutant IDH1 20-mer peptide per vaccine dose, with topical imiquimod. On this clone itself: Its target is unknown.

This sequence was found in a man aged 40-49 years with glioma. This specimen consisted of PBMCs, obtained from a glioma patient whose treatment included an IDH1 peptide vaccine.

The CDR3 DNA reads as TGTGCCAGCTCCCTACTGGTTCGGGAAAGCACAGATACGCAGTATTTT. Translation: CASSLLVRESTDTQYF. The J gene is TRBJ2-3, the V gene TRBV18; D may be TRBD2 (5 bases). The CDR3 is 16 amino acids. V lost 6 bases, J lost 0 bases, and 16 bases lay in between. Germline CDR1 reads KGHSH; CDR2 reads LQKENI.